The 9 T cell receptor beta chains below come from one sample, sequenced in a study of blood T cell repertoires in COVID-19. The repertoire was sequenced with immunoSEQ multiplex PCR; TCRdb's copy has only in-frame clones and lacks some. This sample has about 100,000 clones, with just under 80% found just once. Sample: peripheral blood. These receptors were collected from a woman aged 65 to 85 with acute or convalescent COVID-19.

J is TRBJ1-6 and V is TRBV19; D not resolved. The V end was cut by 3 bases, the J end by 7 bases, with 16 bases between. The CDR3 is made up of 16 amino acids. CDR1 is LNHDA, CDR2 SQIVND, per germline (reference sequence). The CDR3 protein is CASSIVPDPGNSPLHF. As DNA, the CDR3 is TGTGCCAGTAGTATCGTGCCTGACCCGGGAAATTCACCCCTCCACTTT.

This clone was recorded only once. This chain links TRBV7-2 with TRBJ2-5; D possibly corresponds to TRBD2 (6 bases). Trimming left V 5 bases short and J 9 bases short, with 19 bases between. The CDR3 sequence is 14 residues long. Germline lookup yields CDR1 SGHTA and CDR2 FQGNSA. CDR3 sequence: CASSPRLDRKAQYF. The CDR3 nucleotides read TGTGCCAGCAGCCCTCGACTAGATAGGAAGGCCCAGTACTTC. Based on the CDR3 plus reference TRBV7-2 and TRBJ2-5, the full variable domain is GAGVSQSPSNKVTEKGKDVELRCDPISGHTALYWYRQSLGQGLEFLIYFQGNSAPDKSGLPSDRFSAERTGGSVSTLTIQRTQQEDSAVYLCASSPRLDRKAQYFGPGTRLLVL.

CDR3 amino acids: CASSLGGTEGTEAFF. Here the CDR3 DNA reads TGCGCCAGCAGCCTTGGAGGTACGGAGGGCACTGAAGCTTTCTTT. The chain has TRBV5-1 and TRBJ1-1, with unresolved D. V lost 4 bases, J lost 4 bases, and 17 bases lay in between. The CDR3 loop spans 15 amino acids. Germline V gives CDR1 SGHRS, CDR2 YFSETQ.

This rearrangement joins TRBV18 to TRBJ1-3; TRBD1 aligns across 7 bases. Germline-derived CDR1 and CDR2 are KGHSH and LQKENI. J lost 0 bases, V lost 6 bases, and 5 bases had no gene match. The CDR3 is 15 amino acids. The CDR3 reads CASSLDRDSGNTIYF. CDR3 in DNA: TGTGCCAGCTCGTTAGACAGGGACTCTGGAAACACCATATATTTT.

This clone showed up just once. The V and J genes are TRBV19 and TRBJ1-5; TRBD1 matches 12 bases. Germline-derived CDR1 and CDR2 are LNHDA and SQIVND (reference sequence). V lost 8 bases, J lost 5 bases, and 7 bases stayed unmatched. The CDR3 runs 15 residues. CDR3 amino acids: CASGPGQGAYQPQHF. The DNA for the CDR3 is TGTGCCAGTGGACCGGGACAGGGGGCGTATCAGCCCCAGCATTTT. The full variable domain, rest sourced from reference TRBV19 and TRBJ1-5, is DGGITQSPKYLFRKEGQNVTLSCEQNLNHDAMYWYRQDPGQGLRLIYYSQIVNDFQKGDIAEGYSVSREKKESFPLTVTSAQKNPTAFYLCASGPGQGAYQPQHFGDGTRLSIL.

The gene calls are TRBV6-2 or TRBV6-3 and TRBJ2-5, with D perhaps matching TRBD1 (6 bases). The germline V gene encodes CDR1 MNHEY and CDR2 SVGEGT. Trimming took off 4 bases at V and 4 bases at J, with 13 bases between the two ends. The CDR3 loop spans 14 amino acids. DNA for the CDR3: TGTGCCAGCAGTTTTCTCAGGGGTGGAGAGACCCAGTACTTC. This translates into CASSFLRGGETQYF.

The V call is TRBV5-5, the J call TRBJ2-1; 8 bases are shared with TRBD1. The germline gives CDR1 SGHKS, CDR2 YYEKEE (reference sequence). The CDR3 runs to 14 residues. V dropped 4 bases and J dropped 8; count of bases not matched to a gene: 8. In DNA, the CDR3 is TGTGCCAGCAGCCCTGGACAGGGTAGGGATGAGCAGTTCTTC. Protein product: CASSPGQGRDEQFF.

V is TRBV4-1 and J is TRBJ2-7; 10 bases align to TRBD1. Germline V CDR1 and CDR2: MGHRA, YSYEKL. Trimming at V came to 5 bases and at J to 5 bases, leaving 3 bases not matched to a gene. The CDR3 length is 13 residues. The CDR3 sequence: CASSSTGGDEQYF. In DNA, the CDR3 is TGCGCCAGCAGCTCGACAGGGGGCGACGAGCAGTACTTC.

CDR3 nucleotides: TGCAGCGTCAAAATCGAGACCCAGTACTTC. Its protein is CSVKIETQYF. The chain links TRBV29-1 to TRBJ2-5; D is uncertain. CDR3 length: 10 residues. Deletions cut 6 bases from V and 5 bases from J, with 7 bases between. Germline CDR1 and CDR2: SQVTM and ANQGSEA.